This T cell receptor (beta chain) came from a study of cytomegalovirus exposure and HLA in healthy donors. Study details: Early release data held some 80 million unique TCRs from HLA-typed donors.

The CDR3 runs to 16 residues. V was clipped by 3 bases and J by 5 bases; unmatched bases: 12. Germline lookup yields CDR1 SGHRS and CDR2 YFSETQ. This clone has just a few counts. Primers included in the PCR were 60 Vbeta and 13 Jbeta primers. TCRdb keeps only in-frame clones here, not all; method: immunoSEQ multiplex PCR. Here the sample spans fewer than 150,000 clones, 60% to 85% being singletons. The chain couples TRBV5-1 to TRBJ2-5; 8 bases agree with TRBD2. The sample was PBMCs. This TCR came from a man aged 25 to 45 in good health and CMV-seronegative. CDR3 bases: TGCGCCAGCAGCTGGGACCCGGGACTAGTGATCGAGACCCAGTACTTC. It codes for CASSWDPGLVIETQYF.